This T cell receptor beta chain derives from a study of cytotoxic CD8 clonotypes in ibrutinib-treated CLL. Overall study: Samples showed on average about 260,000 productive templates and around 94,000 productive rearrangements. Findings of the study overall: Public clonotypes were rare and shrank or held steady on treatment. Baseline levels of clonality went above those of age-matched healthy donors and moved with circulating CD8+ T-cell counts. At progression, clonality fell back toward baseline after rising at ibrutinib response.

After removal of 4 bases from V and 2 bases from J, the junction contained 6 bases not matched to a gene. The CDR3 has 17 residues. Germline CDR1 LNHNV, CDR2 YYDKDF (reference sequence). TCRdb's table, derived via immunoSEQ multiplex PCR, lists solely in-frame clones and lacks some. This repertoire shows tens of thousands of clones, approximately 52% found once; its top ten account for over 20%. The table lists this clone with a count of one. Its antigen is still unknown. This receptor was obtained from a human donor with chronic lymphocytic leukemia. This specimen was PBMCs, taken after 24 months of ibrutinib treatment. The chain has TRBV15 and TRBJ2-3; 13 bases are shared with TRBD2. CDR3 bases: TGTGCCACCAGCAACGGACTAGCGGGGGCCCTCACAGATACGCAGTATTTT. Amino acids: CATSNGLAGALTDTQYF.